This section outlines one T cell receptor (beta chain) sequence together with its context. The antigen is unknown. The sample comes from a study of cytotoxic CD8 clonotypes in ibrutinib-treated CLL. Points from the study as a whole: Shared public clonotypes were rare, and on treatment they either got smaller or stayed the same.

Profiled with immunoSEQ multiplex PCR; TCRdb holds only in-frame clones, not every one. The table lists around 140,000 clones, about 78% of them singletons. In germline, CDR1 is SEHNR, CDR2 FQNEAQ (reference sequence). Trimming took 3 bases from V and 6 from J; bases not matched to a gene: 5. The CDR3 is 15 residues long. The chain carries TRBV7-9 and TRBJ2-4; 10 nucleotides line up with TRBD1. This TCR derives from a human donor with chronic lymphocytic leukemia. Sequencing was performed on PBMCs, taken after 24 months of ibrutinib treatment. The CDR3 DNA is TGTGCCAGCAGCTTTGGGACAGGGGAGGGAAACATTCAGTACTTC. Translated, it gives CASSFGTGEGNIQYF.